The source of this TCR beta chain is a study of blood T cell repertoires in COVID-19. As handled by the study authors: For nucleated cells, counts were estimated from reference gene primer amplification. Method: immunoSEQ multiplex PCR; TCRdb's copy keeps in-frame clones and lacks some. V, J and clone size reflect that table, while D and trimming were determined from the DNA. The sample carries approximately 110,000 clones, around four fifths recorded once. This CDR3 contains 14 residues. Looked up from germline, CDR1 is SGHRS and CDR2 is YFSETQ. Trimming stripped 0 bases from V and 7 bases from J, with 11 bases between.

The J gene is TRBJ1-5, the V gene TRBV5-1, with D possibly TRBD1 on 5 matching bases. The clonotype originates from a woman in her 70s with acute or convalescent COVID-19. Sample: peripheral blood. In DNA, the CDR3 is TGCGCCAGCAGCTTGGGGGCGGGACTCCAGCCCCAGCATTTT. It codes for CASSLGAGLQPQHF. Full variable domain (rest looked up from reference TRBV5-1 and TRBJ1-5): KAGVTQTPRYLIKTRGQQVTLSCSPISGHRSVSWYQQTPGQGLQFLFEYFSETQRNKGNFPGRFSGRQFSNSRSEMNVSTLELGDSALYLCASSLGAGLQPQHFGDGTRLSIL.